These 32 T cell receptor beta chains were all obtained from the same sample, sequenced in a study of CD8+ T cells in alopecia areata. Reverse transcription of extracted RNA yielded cDNA, which provided the sequencing template. Repertoires were generated with immunoSEQ multiplex PCR, while TCRdb's copy carries only in-frame clones and drops some. This sample has under 65,000 clones, with 44% found just once. Sequenced input: NKG2D-low CD8+ T cells sorted from blood. Receptors originate from a human donor with alopecia areata.

This chain links TRBV6-4 with TRBJ1-1; D is unclear. This CDR3 has 13 amino acids. Deletions cut 0 bases from V and 7 bases from J, with 9 bases between. Germline CDR1 MRHNA, CDR2 SNTAGT. The CDR3 loop is CASSDSEVGEAFF. CDR3 DNA: TGTGCCAGCAGTGACTCAGAGGTGGGTGAAGCTTTCTTT.

There are a few counts of this clone. The V and J genes are TRBV28 and TRBJ1-1; 10 bases align to TRBD1. J gave up 0 bases and V 4 bases, and 8 bases lay outside the gene matches. The CDR3 runs 17 residues. CDR1 and CDR2 (germline): MDHEN, SYDVKM. Here the CDR3 DNA reads TGTGCCAGCAGTTGGTTCCAGGGACAGGGGATGAACACTGAAGCTTTCTTT. As protein: CASSWFQGQGMNTEAFF.

The rearrangement uses TRBV9 and TRBJ2-2, with D unclear. Looked up from germline, CDR1 is SGDLS and CDR2 is YYNGEE. CDR3 length: 15 residues. Trimming pared 2 bases from V and 2 bases from J, leaving 10 bases between. For the CDR3, the DNA is TGTGCCAGCAGCGTGATTGGCGGAAACACCGGGGAGCTGTTTTTT. Translated: CASSVIGGNTGELFF.

V is TRBV2 and J is TRBJ2-7, with 8 bases matching TRBD1. Germline CDR1 reads SNHLY; CDR2 reads FYNNEI. V was clipped by 6 bases and J by 4 bases; unmatched bases: 2. The length of the CDR3 is 12 residues. The CDR3 nucleotides read TGTGCCAGCAGGGACAGGGATTACGAGCAGTACTTC. Encoded protein: CASRDRDYEQYF.

This chain connects TRBV7-9 to TRBJ2-7; 8 nucleotides match TRBD2. The germline gives CDR1 SEHNR, CDR2 FQNEAQ (reference sequence). V lost 5 bases to trimming and J lost 5 bases; unmatched junction nucleotides: 11. This CDR3 spans 15 amino acids. CDR3 DNA: TGTGCCAGCAGCCCACCTGGAGGCGGGAGGAACGAGCAGTACTTC. Protein product: CASSPPGGGRNEQYF.

This clone was seen more than once but under ten times. The chain uses TRBV4-1 and TRBJ2-7, with D unclear. The ends were cut back, 1 base at V and 0 bases at J, with 4 bases in the middle. Germline V gene lookup returns CDR1 MGHRA and CDR2 YSYEKL. The CDR3 consists of 13 residues. CDR3 coding DNA: TGCGCCAGCAGCCAAGGGGGCTCCTACGAGCAGTACTTC. The encoded protein is CASSQGGSYEQYF.

V is TRBV29-1 and J is TRBJ1-2; D might be TRBD1 (6 bases). The CDR3 spans 17 residues. CDR1 is SQVTM, CDR2 ANQGSEA, per germline. Between the trimmed V and J ends, which lost 0 bases and 2 bases, there was a span of 19 bases. Here the CDR3 DNA reads TGCAGCGTTGAAGATTGGGGCCCGGGACACTGGAACTATGGCTACACCTTC. This sequence encodes CSVEDWGPGHWNYGYTF.

The chain couples TRBV7-9 to TRBJ2-7, with TRBD1 as a possible D gene (6 bases). The CDR3 extends over 12 amino acids. The ends were cut back, 5 bases at V and 3 bases at J, with 8 bases in the middle. Germline values: CDR1 SEHNR, CDR2 FQNEAQ (reference sequence). The CDR3 nucleotides read TGTGCCAGCAGCACGGACAGCTACGAGCAGTACTTC. It translates to CASSTDSYEQYF.

J is TRBJ2-6 and V is TRBV27, with D hard to call. The CDR3 runs to 14 residues. Germline loops: CDR1 MNHEY, CDR2 SMNVEV (reference sequence). Trimming cost V 5 bases and J 2 bases, with 7 bases left between them. The CDR3 spells CASSQWAGANVLTF. DNA of the CDR3: TGTGCCAGCAGTCAGTGGGCTGGGGCCAACGTCCTGACTTTC.

J is TRBJ2-7 and V is TRBV10-3; maybe TRBD2 (7 bases). Trimming left V 6 bases short and J 0 bases short, with 15 bases between. In germline, CDR1 is ENHRY, CDR2 SYGVKD. This CDR3 region has 15 residues. This chain's CDR3 is CAIRVGGVSSYEQYF. In DNA, the CDR3 is TGTGCCATCAGAGTAGGGGGGGTAAGCTCCTACGAGCAGTACTTC.

The chain uses TRBV28 and TRBJ2-5, with D hard to call. There are 11 residues in the CDR3. The V end lost 4 bases, the J end lost 4 bases, and 4 bases lay between the germline ends. Looked up from germline, CDR1 is MDHEN and CDR2 is SYDVKM. The CDR3 is CASSSPETQYF. CDR3 in DNA: TGTGCCAGCAGTTCTCCAGAGACCCAGTACTTC.

The V and J genes are TRBV4-1 and TRBJ2-3; 12 positions match TRBD2. The junction had 2 bases not matched to a gene; V was cut back by 4 bases and J by 0 bases. CDR3 length: 16 amino acids. Germline V CDR1 and CDR2: MGHRA, YSYEKL. The CDR3 loop reads CASSRGTSGSTDTQYF. Written as DNA, the CDR3 is TGCGCCAGCAGCCGCGGGACTAGCGGGAGCACAGATACGCAGTATTTT.

This clone was recorded once. The chain links TRBV6-5 to TRBJ1-2; TRBD1 matches at 8 bases. CDR3 length: 14 amino acids. V shed 4 bases, J shed 8 bases, and the junction held 9 bases outside the gene matches. Germline assignment: CDR1 MNHEY and CDR2 SVGAGI. The chain's CDR3 is CASSSTDREGGYTF. CDR3 nucleotides: TGTGCCAGCAGTTCCACGGACAGGGAGGGGGGCTACACCTTC.

The chain couples TRBV5-1 to TRBJ2-1, with D possibly TRBD2 on 6 matching bases. The CDR3 totals 16 residues. V shed 4 bases and J shed 8 bases, with 22 bases lying between them. Germline CDR1 SGHRS, CDR2 YFSETQ. This CDR3 is CASSRGWVGAVDEQFF. The DNA of the CDR3 is TGCGCCAGCAGCCGGGGGTGGGTAGGAGCTGTCGATGAGCAGTTCTTC.

V and J are TRBV21-1 and TRBJ2-3. TRBV21-1 is a pseudogene segment. The CDR3 loop spans 12 amino acids. The CDR3 loop reads CASSRRLRTQYF. CDR3 bases: TGTGCCAGCAGCCGCCGTCTAAGGACGCAGTATTTT.

This clone has only a few counts. The V and J genes are TRBV23-1 and TRBJ2-5; possibly TRBD1 for D (6 bases). TRBV23-1 is sorted into the ORF group, with uncertain function. This CDR3 region has 13 residues. Deletions cut 4 bases from V and 4 bases from J, with 10 bases between. CDR3 in DNA: TGCGCCAGCAGTCGGGTAGGGGGAGAGACCCAGTACTTC. Protein: CASSRVGGETQYF.

Concerning this clone: The conserved phenylalanine or tryptophan is not found at the CDR3 terminus, so this likely reflects a read error. The chain joins TRBV29-1 to TRBJ2-7; TRBD1 agrees at 10 bases. The CDR3 loop spans 13 amino acids. CDR1 is SQVTM and CDR2 is ANQGSEA in the germline V gene. The V gene end was trimmed by 6 bases and the J gene end by 2 bases; junction bases not matched to a gene: 4. The CDR3 reads CSVEGTGAYEQYL. The CDR3, as DNA: TGCAGCGTCGAGGGGACAGGGGCCTACGAGCAGTACCTC.

V is TRBV29-1 and J is TRBJ2-3, with a possible D match to TRBD2 (5 bases). V shed 8 bases and J shed 2 bases, with 17 bases lying between them. Germline V gene sequence: CDR1 SQVTM, CDR2 ANQGSEA. The CDR3 spans 14 residues. The CDR3 loop is CSLGKEVSTDTQYF. The CDR3, as DNA: TGCAGCCTCGGTAAGGAGGTTTCCACAGATACGCAGTATTTT.

V gene TRBV9 combines with J gene TRBJ2-3; D call uncertain. V was trimmed by 3 bases and J by 5 bases, leaving 13 bases between them. This CDR3 has 14 amino acids. Germline lookup yields CDR1 SGDLS and CDR2 YYNGEE. The CDR3 region is CASSGGEDGDTQYF. The CDR3 DNA is TGTGCCAGCAGCGGAGGTGAGGATGGAGATACGCAGTATTTT.

This clone was seen a few times. J is TRBJ2-1 and V is TRBV7-8; D gene uncertain. Germline V gene data show CDR1 as SGHVS and CDR2 as FQNEAQ. The CDR3 is made up of 15 amino acids. Trimming removed 0 bases at V and 4 bases at J, with 10 bases between. The CDR3 is CASSLANGRYNEQFF. The CDR3, as DNA: TGTGCCAGCAGCTTAGCTAACGGAAGATACAATGAGCAGTTCTTC.

This CDR3 is CASSRQGMNTEAFF. The CDR3 DNA reads as TGTGCCAGTAGTCGACAGGGAATGAACACTGAAGCTTTCTTT. This sequence joins TRBV19 and TRBJ1-1; 7 nucleotides match TRBD1. This CDR3 is built from 14 residues. Germline V gene data show CDR1 as LNHDA and CDR2 as SQIVND (reference sequence). The junction had 3 bases not matched to a gene; V was cut back by 5 bases and J by 0 bases.

This clone came up a few times. The chain has TRBV7-9 and TRBJ1-1; D uncertain. Germline V gene lookup returns CDR1 SEHNR and CDR2 FQNEAQ (reference sequence). CDR3 length: 12 residues. V gave up 6 bases and J gave up 5 bases, with 10 bases separating them. This chain's CDR3 is CASRDPGTEAFF. The CDR3 nucleotides are TGTGCCAGCAGAGATCCCGGGACTGAAGCTTTCTTT.

This clone was seen a few times. The sample holds other DNA sequences that translate to the same CDR3. This rearrangement joins TRBV29-1 to TRBJ1-2; D remains ambiguous. Germline lookup yields CDR1 SQVTM and CDR2 ANQGSEA. The CDR3 extends over 12 amino acids. Between the trimmed V and J ends, which lost 3 bases and 2 bases, there was a span of 7 bases. Written as DNA, the CDR3 is TGCAGCGTTGAGGCCAGCAACTATGGCTACACCTTC. This translates into CSVEASNYGYTF.

The chain carries TRBV29-1 and TRBJ1-2, with TRBD1 matching 10 bases. V lost 6 bases, J lost 8 bases, and 15 bases stayed unmatched. Germline V lookup: CDR1 SQVTM, CDR2 ANQGSEA. CDR3 size: 15 residues. In nucleotides, the CDR3 is TGCAGCGTGGACAGGGGGGGCGAATTTAGCCGGGGCTACACCTTC. It is translated as CSVDRGGEFSRGYTF.

This clone was counted between two and nine times. The V and J genes are TRBV14 and TRBJ2-5; unclear D gene. The CDR3 has 14 residues. Trimming cost V 1 base and J 5 bases, with 11 bases left between them. CDR1 is SGHDN and CDR2 is FVKESK in the germline V gene. CDR3 DNA: TGTGCCAGCAGCCAAGGAGTGGGAAGGGAGACCCAGTACTTC. As protein: CASSQGVGRETQYF.

This clone came up once. The J gene is TRBJ2-7, the V gene TRBV2, with D tentatively TRBD1 (6 bases). Germline V gives CDR1 SNHLY, CDR2 FYNNEI. Trimming left V 7 bases short and J 6 bases short, with 13 bases between. There are 12 residues in the CDR3. CDR3 coding DNA: TGTGCCAGCAAGGACAGATACGGCGAGCAGTACTTC. Its protein is CASKDRYGEQYF.

The chain joins TRBV29-1 to TRBJ2-2; D not certain. V lost 5 bases, J lost 0 bases, and 4 bases lay in between. The CDR3 runs to 12 residues. CDR1 is SQVTM and CDR2 is ANQGSEA in the germline V gene. The CDR3 sequence is CSVPANTGELFF. For the CDR3, the DNA is TGCAGCGTTCCCGCGAACACCGGGGAGCTGTTTTTT.

This chain links TRBV28 with TRBJ2-3; 9 nucleotides agree with TRBD2. The CDR3 consists of 15 residues. CDR1 is MDHEN and CDR2 is SYDVKM in the germline V gene. J was trimmed by 1 base and V by 4 bases; bases with no gene match: 3. The CDR3 protein is CASSSTSGRTDTQYF. The CDR3 region has the DNA TGTGCCAGCAGTTCGACTAGCGGACGCACAGATACGCAGTATTTT.

The V and J genes are TRBV29-1 and TRBJ2-1, with TRBD1 as a possible D gene (5 bases). The germline V gene encodes CDR1 SQVTM and CDR2 ANQGSEA. CDR3 size: 16 residues. Trimming stripped 3 bases from V and 2 bases from J, with 17 bases between. The CDR3 protein is CSVEGGPGPTYNEQFF. Written as DNA, the CDR3 is TGCAGCGTTGAGGGTGGGCCAGGGCCTACCTACAATGAGCAGTTCTTC.

This clone has just a few counts. This chain uses TRBV5-1 with TRBJ2-7, with 10 bases matching TRBD1. The CDR3 is 14 amino acids. Germline CDR1 is SGHRS and CDR2 is YFSETQ. The V and J ends lost 1 base and 3 bases, in that order; junction bases with no gene match: 1. CDR3 in DNA: TGCGCCAGCAGCTTGTGGGACAGGGGCTACGAGCAGTACTTC. It encodes CASSLWDRGYEQYF. Filled out from reference TRBV5-1 and TRBJ2-7, the complete variable domain reads KAGVTQTPRYLIKTRGQQVTLSCSPISGHRSVSWYQQTPGQGLQFLFEYFSETQRNKGNFPGRFSGRQFSNSRSEMNVSTLELGDSALYLCASSLWDRGYEQYFGPGTRLTVT.

CDR3 sequence reads: CASSQERGGLQETQYF. CDR3 in DNA: TGTGCCAGCAGCCAAGAACGCGGGGGACTACAAGAGACCCAGTACTTC. The rearrangement uses TRBV4-2 and TRBJ2-5; 7 bases line up with TRBD2. The J segment lost 2 bases and the V segment lost 0 bases, leaving 6 bases of the junction unmatched. This CDR3 is 16 amino acids long. From germline, CDR1 is LGHNA and CDR2 YNFKEQ.

Only a few counts were recorded for this clone. V usage is TRBV29-1 and J usage is TRBJ1-2, with D possibly TRBD1 on 5 matching bases. The V gene's germline CDR1 is SQVTM and CDR2 ANQGSEA. This CDR3 is built from 12 residues. Trimming took off 3 bases at V and 6 bases at J, with 11 bases between the two ends. CDR3: CSVDGAEDGYTF. CDR3 bases: TGCAGCGTTGATGGGGCGGAGGATGGCTACACCTTC. Full variable domain (rest looked up from reference TRBV29-1 and TRBJ1-2): SAVISQKPSRDICQRGTSLTIQCQVDSQVTMMFWYRQQPGQSLTLIATANQGSEATYESGFVIDKFPISRPNLTFSTLTVSNMSPEDSSIYLCSVDGAEDGYTFGSGTRLTVV.